This T cell receptor beta chain was recovered during a study of prognosis after radiotherapy for stage I lung cancer. Study-level information: Around 13 patients presented with newly diagnosed primary stage I lung tumors, and about five carried oligometastatic NSCLC following surgical resection of the primary tumor. About 7 patients had squamous cell carcinoma and roughly 11 had adenocarcinoma.

TCR beta CDR3 amplification from genomic DNA was performed by two-round multiplex PCR. Primers were specific to each TRBV and TRBJ gene in first-round PCR. TCRdb reprocessed the multiplex PCR reads with MiXCR, giving one entry per CDR3 protein. The sample includes about 30,000 distinct CDR3 sequences, around 31% of them seen just once. The V gene's germline CDR1 is MNHNS and CDR2 SASEGT. The CDR3 consists of 15 residues. The V and J ends lost 1 base and 0 bases respectively, with 4 bases between them. The chain has TRBV6-1 and TRBJ2-6, with D hard to call. Sequenced here: PBMCs, sampled before or after stereotactic body radiation therapy (not recorded which). The clonotype was recovered from a donor aged 50 or older with non-small cell lung cancer. CDR3 sequence reads: CASSEGSSGANVLTF. The CDR3 DNA is TGTGCCAGCAGTGAAGGGTCCTCTGGGGCCAACGTCCTGACTTTC.